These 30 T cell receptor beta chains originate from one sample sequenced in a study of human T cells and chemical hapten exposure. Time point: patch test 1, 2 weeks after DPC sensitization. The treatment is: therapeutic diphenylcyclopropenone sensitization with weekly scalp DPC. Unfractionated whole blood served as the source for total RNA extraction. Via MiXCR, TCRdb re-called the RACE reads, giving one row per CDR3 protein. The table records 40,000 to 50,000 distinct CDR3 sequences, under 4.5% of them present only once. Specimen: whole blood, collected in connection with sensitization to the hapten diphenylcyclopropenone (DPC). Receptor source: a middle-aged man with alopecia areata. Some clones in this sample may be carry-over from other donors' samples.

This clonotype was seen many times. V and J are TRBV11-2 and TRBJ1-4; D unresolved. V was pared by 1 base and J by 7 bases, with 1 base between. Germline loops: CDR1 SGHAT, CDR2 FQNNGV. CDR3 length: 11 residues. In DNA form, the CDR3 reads TGTGCCAGCAGCTTAGGTGAAAAACTGTTTTTT. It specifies CASSLGEKLFF.

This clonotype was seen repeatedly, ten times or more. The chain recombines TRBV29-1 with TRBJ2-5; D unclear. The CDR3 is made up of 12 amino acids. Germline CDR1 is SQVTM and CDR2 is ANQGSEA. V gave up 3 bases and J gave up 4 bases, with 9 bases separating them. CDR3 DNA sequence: TGCAGCGTTGACCGAGGACGAGAGACCCAGTACTTC. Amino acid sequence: CSVDRGRETQYF. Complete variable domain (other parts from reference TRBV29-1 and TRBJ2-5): SAVISQKPSRDICQRGTSLTIQCQVDSQVTMMFWYRQQPGQSLTLIATANQGSEATYESGFVIDKFPISRPNLTFSTLTVSNMSPEDSSIYLCSVDRGRETQYFGPGTRLLVL.

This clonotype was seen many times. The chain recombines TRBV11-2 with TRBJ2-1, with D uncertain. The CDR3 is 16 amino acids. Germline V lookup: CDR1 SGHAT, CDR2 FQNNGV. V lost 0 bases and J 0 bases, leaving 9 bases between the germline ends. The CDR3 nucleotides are TGTGCCAGCAGCTTAGACGGAGCGTCCTCCTACAATGAGCAGTTCTTC. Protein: CASSLDGASSYNEQFF.

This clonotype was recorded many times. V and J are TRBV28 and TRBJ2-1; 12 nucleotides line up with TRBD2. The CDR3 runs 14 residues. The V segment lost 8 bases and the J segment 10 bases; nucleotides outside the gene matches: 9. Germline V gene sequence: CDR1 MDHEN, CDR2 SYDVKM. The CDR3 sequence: CASGLAGGSGEQFF. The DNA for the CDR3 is TGTGCCAGCGGTCTAGCGGGAGGGTCAGGAGAGCAGTTCTTC.

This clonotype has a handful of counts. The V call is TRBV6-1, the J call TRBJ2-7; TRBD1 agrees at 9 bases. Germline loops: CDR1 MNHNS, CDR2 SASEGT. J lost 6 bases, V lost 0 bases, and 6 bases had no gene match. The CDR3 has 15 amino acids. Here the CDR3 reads CASSEAGTGSGEQYF. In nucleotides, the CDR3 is TGTGCCAGCAGTGAAGCGGGGACAGGGTCGGGCGAGCAGTACTTC.

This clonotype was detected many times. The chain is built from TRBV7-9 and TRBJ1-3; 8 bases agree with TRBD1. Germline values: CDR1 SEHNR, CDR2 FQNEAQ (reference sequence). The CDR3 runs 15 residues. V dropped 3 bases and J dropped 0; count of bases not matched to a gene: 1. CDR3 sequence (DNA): TGTGCCAGCAGCTTGGACAGGGCCTCTGGAAACACCATATATTTT. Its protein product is CASSLDRASGNTIYF.

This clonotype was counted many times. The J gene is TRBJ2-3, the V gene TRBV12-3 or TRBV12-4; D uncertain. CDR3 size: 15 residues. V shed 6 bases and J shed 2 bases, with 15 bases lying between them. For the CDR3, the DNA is TGTGCCAGCAGCCCGGTGGTTGGCACCACAGATACGCAGTATTTT. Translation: CASSPVVGTTDTQYF.

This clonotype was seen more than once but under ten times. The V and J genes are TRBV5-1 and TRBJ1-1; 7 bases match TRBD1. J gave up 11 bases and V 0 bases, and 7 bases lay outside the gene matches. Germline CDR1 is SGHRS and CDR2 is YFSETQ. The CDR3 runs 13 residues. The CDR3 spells CASSLGREGAAFF. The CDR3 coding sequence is TGCGCCAGCAGCTTGGGGAGAGAGGGGGCGGCTTTCTTT.

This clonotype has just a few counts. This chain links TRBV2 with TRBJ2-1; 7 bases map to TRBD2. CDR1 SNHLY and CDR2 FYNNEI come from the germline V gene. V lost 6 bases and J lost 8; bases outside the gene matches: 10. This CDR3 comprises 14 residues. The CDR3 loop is CASRESRTSDEQFF. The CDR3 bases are TGTGCCAGCAGGGAGTCCAGGACTAGTGATGAGCAGTTCTTC.

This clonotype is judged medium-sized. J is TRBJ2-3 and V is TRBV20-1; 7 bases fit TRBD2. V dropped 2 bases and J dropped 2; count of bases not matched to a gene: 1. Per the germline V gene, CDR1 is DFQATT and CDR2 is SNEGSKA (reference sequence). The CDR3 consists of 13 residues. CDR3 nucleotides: TGCAGTGCTAGAAGCGGGATCACAGATACGCAGTATTTT. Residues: CSARSGITDTQYF.

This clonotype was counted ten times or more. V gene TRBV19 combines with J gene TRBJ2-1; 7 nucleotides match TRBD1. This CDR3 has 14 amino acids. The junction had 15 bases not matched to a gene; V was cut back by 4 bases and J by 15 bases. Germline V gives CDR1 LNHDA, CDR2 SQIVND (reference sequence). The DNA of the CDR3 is TGTGCCAGTAGTAATTCCCTCAAAGGGGGCGAACGGTTCTTC. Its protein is CASSNSLKGGERFF.

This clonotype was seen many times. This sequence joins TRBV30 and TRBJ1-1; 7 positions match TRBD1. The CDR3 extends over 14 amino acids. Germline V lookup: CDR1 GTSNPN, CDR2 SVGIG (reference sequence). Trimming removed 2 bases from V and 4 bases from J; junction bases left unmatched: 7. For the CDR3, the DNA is TGTGCCTGGAGTCGGGACAGCGGCTCCACTGAAGCTTTCTTT. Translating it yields CAWSRDSGSTEAFF.

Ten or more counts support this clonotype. The CDR3 DNA is TGTGCCAGCAGTGTCGGGACAGGGGATGGCTACACCTTC. It codes for CASSVGTGDGYTF. The rearrangement joins TRBV6-5 to TRBJ1-2, with TRBD1 matching over 10 bases. V shed 5 bases and J 6 bases; nucleotides not matched to a gene: 3. This CDR3 comprises 13 residues. Looked up from germline, CDR1 is MNHEY and CDR2 is SVGAGI.

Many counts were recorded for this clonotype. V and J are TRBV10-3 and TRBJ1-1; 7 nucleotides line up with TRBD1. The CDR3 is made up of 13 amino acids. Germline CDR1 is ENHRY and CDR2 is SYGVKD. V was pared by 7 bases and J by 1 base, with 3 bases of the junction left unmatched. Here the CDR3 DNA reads TGTGCCATCAAACAGGGGACGAACACTGAAGCTTTCTTT. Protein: CAIKQGTNTEAFF.

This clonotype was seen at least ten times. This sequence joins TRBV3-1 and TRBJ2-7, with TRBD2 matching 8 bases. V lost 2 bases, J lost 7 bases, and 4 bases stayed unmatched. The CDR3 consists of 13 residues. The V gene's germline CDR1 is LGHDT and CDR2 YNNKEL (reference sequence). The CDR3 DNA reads TGTGCCAGCAGCCAACGACTAGCGTGGGAGCAGTACTTC. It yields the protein CASSQRLAWEQYF.

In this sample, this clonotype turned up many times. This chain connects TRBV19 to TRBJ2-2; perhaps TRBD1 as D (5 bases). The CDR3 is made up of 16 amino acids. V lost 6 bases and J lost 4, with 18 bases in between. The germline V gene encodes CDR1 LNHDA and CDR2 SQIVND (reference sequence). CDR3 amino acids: CASSTSTPGLTGELFF. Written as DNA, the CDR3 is TGTGCCAGTAGCACCTCAACTCCAGGGCTCACCGGGGAGCTGTTTTTT. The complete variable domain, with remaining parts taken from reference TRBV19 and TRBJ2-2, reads DGGITQSPKYLFRKEGQNVTLSCEQNLNHDAMYWYRQDPGQGLRLIYYSQIVNDFQKGDIAEGYSVSREKKESFPLTVTSAQKNPTAFYLCASSTSTPGLTGELFFGEGSRLTVL.

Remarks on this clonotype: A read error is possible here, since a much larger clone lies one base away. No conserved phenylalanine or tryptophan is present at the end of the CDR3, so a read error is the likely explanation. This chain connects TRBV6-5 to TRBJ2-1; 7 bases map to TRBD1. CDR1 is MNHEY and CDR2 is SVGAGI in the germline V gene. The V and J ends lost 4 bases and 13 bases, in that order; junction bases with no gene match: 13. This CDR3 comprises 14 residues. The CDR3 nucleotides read TGTGCCAGCAGTTGGGGACAGTTTGGGTCGGGCCAGTTCCTC. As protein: CASSWGQFGSGQFL.

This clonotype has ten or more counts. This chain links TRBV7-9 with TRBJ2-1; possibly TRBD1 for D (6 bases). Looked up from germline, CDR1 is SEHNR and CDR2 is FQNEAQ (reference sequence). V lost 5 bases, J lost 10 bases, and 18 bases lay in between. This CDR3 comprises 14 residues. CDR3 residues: CASSNRQATGEQFF. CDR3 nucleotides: TGTGCCAGCAGCAATCGACAGGCTACTGGGGAGCAGTTCTTC.

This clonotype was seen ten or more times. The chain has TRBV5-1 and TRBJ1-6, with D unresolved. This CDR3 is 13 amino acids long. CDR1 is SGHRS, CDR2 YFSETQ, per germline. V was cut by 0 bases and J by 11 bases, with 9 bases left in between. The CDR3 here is CASSLDGSPPLHF. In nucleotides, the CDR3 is TGCGCCAGCAGCTTGGACGGGTCGCCACCCCTCCACTTT.

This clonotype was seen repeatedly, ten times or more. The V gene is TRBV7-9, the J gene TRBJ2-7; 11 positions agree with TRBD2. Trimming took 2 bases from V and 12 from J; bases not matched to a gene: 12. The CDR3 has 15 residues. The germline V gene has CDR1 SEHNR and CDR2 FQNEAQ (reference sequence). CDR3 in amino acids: CASSLSGLAEFRWYF. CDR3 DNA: TGTGCCAGCAGCTTATCGGGACTAGCGGAATTCAGGTGGTACTTC.

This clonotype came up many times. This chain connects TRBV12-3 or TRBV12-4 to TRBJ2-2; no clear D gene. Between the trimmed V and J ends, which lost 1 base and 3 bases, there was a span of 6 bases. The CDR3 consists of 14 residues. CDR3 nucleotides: TGTGCCAGCAGTTTAGGACTTCACACCGGGGAGCTGTTTTTT. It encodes CASSLGLHTGELFF.

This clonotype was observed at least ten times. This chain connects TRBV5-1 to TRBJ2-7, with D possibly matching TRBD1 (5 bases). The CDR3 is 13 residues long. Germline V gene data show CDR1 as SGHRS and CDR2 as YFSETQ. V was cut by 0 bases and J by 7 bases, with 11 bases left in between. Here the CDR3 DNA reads TGCGCCAGCAGCTTGGCCCAGGGTGGGGAGCAGTACTTC. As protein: CASSLAQGGEQYF.

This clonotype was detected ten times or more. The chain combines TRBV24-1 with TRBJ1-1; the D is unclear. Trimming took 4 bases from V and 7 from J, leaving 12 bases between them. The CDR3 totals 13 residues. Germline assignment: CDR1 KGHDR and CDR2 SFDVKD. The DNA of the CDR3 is TGTGCCACCAGTGACGGCTCTCGAAATGAAGCTTTCTTT. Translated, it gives CATSDGSRNEAFF.

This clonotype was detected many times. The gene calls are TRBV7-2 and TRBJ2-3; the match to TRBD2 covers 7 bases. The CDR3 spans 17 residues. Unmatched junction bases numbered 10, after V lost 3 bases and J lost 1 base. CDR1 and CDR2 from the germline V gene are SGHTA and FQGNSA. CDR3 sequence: CASSFLGREWGTDTQYF. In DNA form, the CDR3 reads TGTGCCAGCAGCTTCTTAGGGCGGGAGTGGGGCACAGATACGCAGTATTTT.

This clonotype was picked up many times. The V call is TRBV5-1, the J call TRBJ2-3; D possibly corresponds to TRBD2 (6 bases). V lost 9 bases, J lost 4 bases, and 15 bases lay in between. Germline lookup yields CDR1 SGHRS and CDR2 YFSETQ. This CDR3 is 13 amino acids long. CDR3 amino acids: CATYHPGADTQYF. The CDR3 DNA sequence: TGCGCCACCTACCACCCGGGGGCAGATACGCAGTATTTT.

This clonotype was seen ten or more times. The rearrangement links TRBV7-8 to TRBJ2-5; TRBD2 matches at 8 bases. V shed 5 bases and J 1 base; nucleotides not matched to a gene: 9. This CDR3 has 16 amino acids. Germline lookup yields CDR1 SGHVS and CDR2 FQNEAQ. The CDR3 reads CASSQNSGTTQETQYF. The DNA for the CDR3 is TGTGCCAGCAGCCAAAATAGCGGGACCACCCAAGAGACCCAGTACTTC.

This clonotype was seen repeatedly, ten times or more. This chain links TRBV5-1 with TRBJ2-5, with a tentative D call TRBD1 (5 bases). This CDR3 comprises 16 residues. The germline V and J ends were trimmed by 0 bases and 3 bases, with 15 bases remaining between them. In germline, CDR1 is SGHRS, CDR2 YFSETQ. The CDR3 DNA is TGCGCCAGCAGCTTGGTGCGGCAGGGATTCGAAGAGACCCAGTACTTC. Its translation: CASSLVRQGFEETQYF.

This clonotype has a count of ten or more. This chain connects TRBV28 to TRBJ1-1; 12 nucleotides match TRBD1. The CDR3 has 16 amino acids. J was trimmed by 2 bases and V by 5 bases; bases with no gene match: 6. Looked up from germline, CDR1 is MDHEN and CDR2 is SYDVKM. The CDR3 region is CASSLGTGGENTEAFF. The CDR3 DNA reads TGTGCCAGCAGTCTCGGGACAGGGGGCGAAAACACTGAAGCTTTCTTT.

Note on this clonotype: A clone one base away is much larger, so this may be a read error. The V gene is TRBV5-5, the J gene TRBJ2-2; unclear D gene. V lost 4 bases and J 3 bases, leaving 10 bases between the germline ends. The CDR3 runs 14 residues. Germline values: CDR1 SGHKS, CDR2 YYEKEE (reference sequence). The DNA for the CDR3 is TGTGCCAGCAGCCCCCATGAGGACACCGGGGAGCTGTTTTTT. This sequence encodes CASSPHEDTGELFF.

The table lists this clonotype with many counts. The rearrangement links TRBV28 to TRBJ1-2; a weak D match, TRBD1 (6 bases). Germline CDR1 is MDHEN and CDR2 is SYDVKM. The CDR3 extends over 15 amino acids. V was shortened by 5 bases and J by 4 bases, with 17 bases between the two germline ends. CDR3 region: CASSPSRGGAYGYTF. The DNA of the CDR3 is TGTGCCAGCAGTCCCTCCCGGGGGGGGGCCTATGGCTACACCTTC.